This T cell receptor (beta chain) came from a study of blood T cells in healthy people across ages. Findings and limits, study-wide: Unknown CMV status may confound age-related changes in expanded clones. Unsorted PBMC input precluded a conclusive naive versus antigen-experienced comparison.

The authors ran a second PCR of about 7 to 11 cycles using a sample-barcoded 5' primer and a J-beta primer mix. TCRdb reanalysed the 5' RACE reads using MiXCR and keeps one entry per CDR3 protein. The sample carries 550,000 to 650,000 distinct CDR3 sequences, under 30% recorded once. There are many counts of this clonotype. Its antigen is unidentified. The ends were cut back, 0 bases at V and 6 bases at J, with 11 bases in the middle. The germline CDR1 and CDR2 sequences are MGHRA and YSYEKL. The CDR3 extends over 14 amino acids. Sequencing used blood. The receptor was derived from a woman of 80 years or more in good health. The rearrangement joins TRBV4-1 to TRBJ2-5, with D perhaps assigned TRBD1 or TRBD2 (5 bases each). CDR3 residues: CASSQDEGKKTQYF. CDR3 nucleotides: TGCGCCAGCAGCCAAGATGAGGGGAAAAAGACCCAGTACTTC.